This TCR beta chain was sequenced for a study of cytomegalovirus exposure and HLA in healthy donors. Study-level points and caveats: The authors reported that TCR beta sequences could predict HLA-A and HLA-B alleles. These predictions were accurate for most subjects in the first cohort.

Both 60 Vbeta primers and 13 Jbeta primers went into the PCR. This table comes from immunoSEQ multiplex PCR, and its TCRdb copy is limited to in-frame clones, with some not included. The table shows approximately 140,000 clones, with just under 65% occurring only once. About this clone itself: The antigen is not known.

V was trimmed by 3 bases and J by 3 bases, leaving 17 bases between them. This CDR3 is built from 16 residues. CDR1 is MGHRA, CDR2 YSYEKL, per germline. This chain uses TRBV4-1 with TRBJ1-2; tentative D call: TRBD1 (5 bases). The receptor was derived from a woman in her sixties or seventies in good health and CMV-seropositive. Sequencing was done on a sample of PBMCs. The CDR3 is CASSHPAREAYYGYTF. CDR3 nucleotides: TGCGCCAGCAGCCACCCTGCCAGGGAGGCCTACTATGGCTACACCTTC.